These 7 T cell receptor beta chains were all obtained from the same sample, sequenced in a study of blood T cell repertoires in COVID-19. Data came from immunoSEQ multiplex PCR; TCRdb stores just in-frame clones and leaves some out. The sample yields about 80,000 clones, around 83% seen once. Sequences were obtained from peripheral blood. The receptors were gathered from a human donor in a cohort sampled during active COVID-19.

As DNA, the CDR3 is TGCGCCAGCAGCTTGGCGGTTAGCGGGGACGCCGGGGAGCTGTTTTTT. Its translation: CASSLAVSGDAGELFF. The V and J genes are TRBV5-1 and TRBJ2-2; 8 bases are shared with TRBD2. The CDR3 has 16 amino acids. Looked up from germline, CDR1 is SGHRS and CDR2 is YFSETQ. Unmatched junction bases numbered 7, after V lost 0 bases and J lost 6 bases.

This clone was detected many times. Within the sample, other DNA sequences also encode this same CDR3. This chain joins TRBV7-3 and TRBJ1-2, with 7 bases fitting TRBD1. The CDR3 is made up of 13 amino acids. Germline values: CDR1 SGHTA, CDR2 FQGTGA. J gave up 2 bases and V 6 bases, and 3 bases lay outside the gene matches. CDR3 DNA: TGTGCCAGCAGTCCACAGGGGAACTATGGCTACACCTTC. Translating it yields CASSPQGNYGYTF. Combining the CDR3 with reference TRBV7-3 and TRBJ1-2 gives the whole variable domain GAGVSQTPSNKVTEKGKYVELRCDPISGHTALYWYRQSLGQGPEFLIYFQGTGAADDSGLPNDRFFAVRPEGSVSTLKIQRTERGDSAVYLCASSPQGNYGYTFGSGTRLTVV.

The chain uses TRBV19 and TRBJ1-2; TRBD1 is a possible D gene (5 bases). CDR1 and CDR2 from the germline V gene are LNHDA and SQIVND (reference sequence). The CDR3 covers 14 residues. V lost 6 bases and J 3 bases, leaving 14 bases between the germline ends. Here the CDR3 reads CASSTDSPYYGYTF. Written as DNA, the CDR3 is TGTGCCAGTAGCACAGACAGTCCATACTATGGCTACACCTTC. Drawing the rest from reference TRBV19 and TRBJ1-2, the complete variable domain is DGGITQSPKYLFRKEGQNVTLSCEQNLNHDAMYWYRQDPGQGLRLIYYSQIVNDFQKGDIAEGYSVSREKKESFPLTVTSAQKNPTAFYLCASSTDSPYYGYTFGSGTRLTVV.

The chain has TRBV6-5 and TRBJ1-1, with 7 bases that match TRBD1. The V gene end was trimmed by 2 bases and the J gene end by 9 bases; junction bases not matched to a gene: 6. Germline assignment: CDR1 MNHEY and CDR2 SVGAGI. This CDR3 spans 13 amino acids. In nucleotides, the CDR3 is TGTGCCAGCAGTTACAAGTCAGGGGGAAAAGCTTTCTTT. This encodes CASSYKSGGKAFF.

This clone was detected once. V gene TRBV3-1 (or the pseudogene TRBV3-2) combines with J gene TRBJ2-7, with 9 bases that match TRBD2. The CDR3 has 13 amino acids. Losses at the gene ends were 10 bases for V and 7 bases for J; bases not matched to a gene: 11. The germline gives CDR1 LGHDT, CDR2 YNNKEL (reference sequence). The CDR3 protein is CATSSGTRGEQYF. CDR3 coding DNA: TGTGCCACCTCTAGCGGGACAAGGGGGGAGCAGTACTTC.

The gene calls are TRBV21-1 and TRBJ2-4; TRBD2 is taken as the D call from the table, unchecked against the DNA. TRBV21-1 constitutes a pseudogene. This CDR3 region has 15 residues. The DNA of the CDR3 is TGTGCCAGCAGCAAGGTAGTACTAGCGAGAAACATTCAGTACTTC. Protein product: CASSKVVLARNIQYF.

The rearrangement links TRBV27 to TRBJ1-6; TRBD1 might be the D (6 bases). V lost 6 bases, J lost 0 bases, and 12 bases lay in between. Germline V gives CDR1 MNHEY, CDR2 SMNVEV (reference sequence). This CDR3 comprises 16 residues. The CDR3 protein is CASRTGYSSYNSPLHF. In DNA, the CDR3 is TGTGCCAGCAGGACAGGCTATAGCTCCTATAATTCACCCCTCCACTTT.